The following is a T cell receptor beta chain sequence with its context. The data belong to a study of blood T cell repertoires in COVID-19. In germline, CDR1 is GTSNPN, CDR2 SVGIG (reference sequence). The CDR3 sequence is 14 residues long. Produced via immunoSEQ multiplex PCR; TCRdb's table is partial and in-frame only. The sample records around 27,000 clones, roughly 80% being singletons. The V call is TRBV30, the J call TRBJ2-7; 7 nucleotides agree with TRBD2. Sequenced: peripheral blood. The TCR sequence derives from an older man with active COVID-19. CDR3 sequence reads: CALTRLGGWYEQYF. The CDR3 DNA reads as TGTGCGCTGACCAGGCTGGGAGGGTGGTACGAGCAGTACTTC.